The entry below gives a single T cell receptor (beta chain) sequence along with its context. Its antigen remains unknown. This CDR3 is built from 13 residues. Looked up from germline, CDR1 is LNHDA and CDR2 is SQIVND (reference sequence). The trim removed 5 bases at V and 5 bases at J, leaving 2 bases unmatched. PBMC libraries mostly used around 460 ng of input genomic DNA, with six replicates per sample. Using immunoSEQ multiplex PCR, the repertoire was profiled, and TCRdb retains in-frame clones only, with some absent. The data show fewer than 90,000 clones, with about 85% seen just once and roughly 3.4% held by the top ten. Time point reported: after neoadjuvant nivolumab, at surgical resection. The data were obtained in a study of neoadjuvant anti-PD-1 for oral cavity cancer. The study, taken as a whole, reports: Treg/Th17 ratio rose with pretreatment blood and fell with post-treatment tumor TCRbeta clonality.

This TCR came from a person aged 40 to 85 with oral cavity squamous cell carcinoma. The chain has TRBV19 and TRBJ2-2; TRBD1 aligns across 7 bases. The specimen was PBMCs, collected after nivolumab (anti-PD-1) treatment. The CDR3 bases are TGTGCCAGTAGTTGGGGACAGACCGGGGAGCTGTTTTTT. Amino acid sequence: CASSWGQTGELFF.